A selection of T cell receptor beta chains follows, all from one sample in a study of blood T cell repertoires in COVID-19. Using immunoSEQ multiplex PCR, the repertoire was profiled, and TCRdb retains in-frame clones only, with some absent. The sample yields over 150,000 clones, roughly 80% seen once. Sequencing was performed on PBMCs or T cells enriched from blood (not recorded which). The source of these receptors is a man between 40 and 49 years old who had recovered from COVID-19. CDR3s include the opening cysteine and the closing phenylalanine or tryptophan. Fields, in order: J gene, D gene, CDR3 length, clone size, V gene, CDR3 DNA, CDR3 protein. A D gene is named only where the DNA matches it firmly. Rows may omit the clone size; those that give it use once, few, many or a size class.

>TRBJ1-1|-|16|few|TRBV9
TGTGCCAGCAGCGTTTCCCTAAAGGGGCAGAACACTGAAGCTTTCTTT
CASSVSLKGQNTEAFF
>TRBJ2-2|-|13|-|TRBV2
TGTGCCAGCAGTGCAACAGAGACCGGGGAGCTGTTTTTT
CASSATETGELFF
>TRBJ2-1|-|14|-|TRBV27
TGTGCCAGCAGTTTAAGAGGCCTCCAGGGTGAGCAGTTCTTC
CASSLRGLQGEQFF
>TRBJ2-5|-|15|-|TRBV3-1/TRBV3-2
TGTGCCAGCAGCAAACTACAGCGGATGCAAGAGACCCAGTACTTC
CASSKLQRMQETQYF
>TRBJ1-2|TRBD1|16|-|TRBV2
TGTGCCAGCAGTGCCGCACAGGGGAACGGGGCCTATGGCTACACCTTC
CASSAAQGNGAYGYTF
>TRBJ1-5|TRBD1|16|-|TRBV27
TGTGCCAGCAGTGACCGGACAGGGTCGCGGCATCAGCCCCAGCATTTT
CASSDRTGSRHQPQHF
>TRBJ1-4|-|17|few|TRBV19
TGTGCCAGTAGTATAGTCCTGGCGGCCGCAACTAATGAAAAACTGTTTTTT
CASSIVLAAATNEKLFF
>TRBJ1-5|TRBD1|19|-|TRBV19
TGTGCCAGTAGTGTGAACACGGGGACAGGTGTCCTCGGCGATCAGCCCCAGCATTTT
CASSVNTGTGVLGDQPQHF
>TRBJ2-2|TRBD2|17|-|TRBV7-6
TGTGCCAGCAGCTCGACGGGGACTAGCGGCCACGCCGGGGAGCTGTTTTTT
CASSSTGTSGHAGELFF
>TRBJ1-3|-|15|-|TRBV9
TGTGCCAGCAGCGCCGCCGGGACTTCTGGAAACACCATATATTTT
CASSAAGTSGNTIYF
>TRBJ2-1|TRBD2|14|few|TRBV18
TGTGCCAGCTCACCCCGGGACTACAACAATGAGCAGTTCTTC
CASSPRDYNNEQFF
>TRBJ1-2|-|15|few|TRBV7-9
TGTGCCAGCAGCCCGCCAGGGGACAACAACTATGGCTACACCTTC
CASSPPGDNNYGYTF
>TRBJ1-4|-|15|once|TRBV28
TGTGCCAGCAGAATAGCGGGGCGGCCTAATGAAAAACTGTTTTTT
CASRIAGRPNEKLFF
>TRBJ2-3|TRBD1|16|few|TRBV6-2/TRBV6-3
TGTGCCAGCAGTACAATCAGGGGGCGCGACACAGATACGCAGTATTTT
CASSTIRGRDTDTQYF
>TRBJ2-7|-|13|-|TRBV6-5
TGTGCCAGCAGCACTACAGGGTTCTACGAGCAGTACTTC
CASSTTGFYEQYF
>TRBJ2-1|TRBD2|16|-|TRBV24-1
TGTGCCACCAGTGATTATAGCGGGAGTGGGTACAATGAGCAGTTCTTC
CATSDYSGSGYNEQFF
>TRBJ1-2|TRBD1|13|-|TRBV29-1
TGCAGCGTTACAGGGGGAGCTAACTATGGCTACACCTTC
CSVTGGANYGYTF
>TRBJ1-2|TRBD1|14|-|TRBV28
TGTGCCAGCAGTCAGACAGGGGAGTGGGATGGCTACACCTTC
CASSQTGEWDGYTF
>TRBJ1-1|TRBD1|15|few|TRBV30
TGTGCCTGGAAGGGACAGGGGTTTAGTTTCGCTGAAGCTTTCTTT
CAWKGQGFSFAEAFF
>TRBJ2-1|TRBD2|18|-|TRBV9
TGTGCCAGCAGCGTAGGCCGACGGACTAGCGGTTCCTACAATGAGCAGTTCTTC
CASSVGRRTSGSYNEQFF
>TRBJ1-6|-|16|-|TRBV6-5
TGTGCCAGCAGTTACACCCCGGTTCCCGATAATTCACCCCTCCACTTT
CASSYTPVPDNSPLHF
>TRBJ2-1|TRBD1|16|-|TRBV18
TGTGCCAGCTCACGGCAGGGGGATAGCTCCTACAATGAGCAGTTCTTC
CASSRQGDSSYNEQFF
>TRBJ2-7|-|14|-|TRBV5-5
TGTGCCAGCAGCTTGACAGCCGGCTCGTACGAGCAGTACTTC
CASSLTAGSYEQYF